The TCR beta chain under discussion was sequenced for a study of blood T cell repertoires in COVID-19. Looking at the study overall: COVID-19 samples collected from the United States, Italy and Spain covered acute and convalescent phases. The cDNA or gDNA used as material had been derived from T cells, B-cell-depleted T cells, or PBMCs.

The CDR3 has 15 residues. Trimming took 4 bases from V and 0 from J, leaving 13 bases between them. Germline CDR1 SGHDT, CDR2 YYEEEE. Original methodology: From reference gene primer amplification, estimates of nucleated cell counts were derived. Clones were read by immunoSEQ multiplex PCR, and TCRdb kept only the in-frame ones, dropping some. V and J calls and clone size are copied from that table; D and trimming were computed from the DNA. The data contain about 200,000 clones, 70% to 90% of them singletons. Seattle enrolled patients during active infection and tracked them longitudinally. The specimen was peripheral blood. The chain has TRBV5-6 and TRBJ1-2; possible D gene TRBD1, 6 bases. This TCR derives from a middle-aged man with COVID-19, enrolled during active disease. CDR3 sequence: CASSPAGQTNYGYTF. The CDR3 DNA reads TGTGCCAGCAGCCCGGCTGGACAGACTAACTATGGCTACACCTTC.